This T cell receptor (beta chain) emerged from a study of T-cell reconstitution after alpha-beta-depleted transplantation in children. Study observations and caveats: T-cell counts and diversity were attributed mostly to newly produced T cells one year after transplant. Approximately two months post-transplant, alpha-beta T cells reportedly originated from several hundred expanded graft clones. Elevated TCRbeta diversity at day 60 was traced, in some patients, to surviving recipient T cells and thymic progenitors.

Trimming took off 1 base at V and 4 bases at J, with 14 bases between the two ends. CDR3 length: 16 residues. Germline V gene sequence: CDR1 SGHRS, CDR2 YFSETQ. Regarding this clonotype: Its antigen is not known.

Preparing the TCRbeta library involved the use of unique molecular identifiers. TCRdb reprocessed the PCR reads via MiXCR and lists one record per CDR3 protein. In the table there are 250,000 or so distinct CDR3 sequences, roughly a quarter of which are singletons. The rearrangement joins TRBV5-1 to TRBJ1-4; tentatively, D is TRBD1 (6 bases). The specimen was PBMCs, mostly from graft donor cells, collected 360 days after TCRalphabeta/CD19-depleted stem cell transplant. This sequence was found in a female patient aged 2-9 years who had a stem cell transplant for congenital amegakaryocytic thrombocytopenia, so the T cells may come from the graft donor. CDR3 residues: CASSLLGGAFNEKLFF. The CDR3 DNA reads TGCGCCAGCAGCTTGCTTGGGGGGGCCTTTAATGAAAAACTGTTTTTT.